The 10 T cell receptor beta chains below come from one sample, sequenced in a study of T cell responses to AZD1222 COVID-19 vaccine. Clones were sequenced by immunoSEQ multiplex PCR, and TCRdb holds only the in-frame ones, with some missing. Of around 100,000 clones in the sample, roughly 90% are singletons; the top ten hold under 20%. This specimen was peripheral blood, taken on day 0 of AZD1222 vaccination. These receptor sequences come from an adult in good health.

This clone came up once. The chain carries TRBV19 and TRBJ2-1; a possible D gene is TRBD1 (6 bases). The CDR3 is made up of 13 amino acids. CDR1 is LNHDA and CDR2 is SQIVND in the germline V gene (reference sequence). Trimming removed 7 bases from V and 7 bases from J, with 14 bases in between. CDR3 residues: CASKRQGLNEQFF. CDR3 sequence (DNA): TGTGCCAGTAAAAGGCAGGGGCTTAATGAGCAGTTCTTC.

Worth noting for this clone: No conserved phenylalanine or tryptophan ends this CDR3, so it is likely a read error. The gene calls are TRBV13 and TRBJ1-6; D possibly corresponds to TRBD1 (5 bases). The CDR3 consists of 18 residues. CDR1 and CDR2 from the germline V gene are PRHDT and FYEKMQ (reference sequence). The ends were cut back, 5 bases at V and 8 bases at J, with 25 bases in the middle. The CDR3 is CASSSLPRGPEGYSPLHL. DNA for the CDR3: TGTGCCAGCAGCAGCCTCCCTCGGGGACCGGAGGGCTATTCACCCCTCCACCTT.

The J gene is TRBJ2-5, the V gene TRBV7-9, with no clear D. The CDR3 loop spans 14 amino acids. CDR1 is SEHNR and CDR2 is FQNEAQ in the germline V gene (reference sequence). With 1 base removed from V and 4 bases from J, the gap between germline ends came to 10 bases. The CDR3, as DNA: TGTGCCAGCAGCTTAGGCCAGTCCGGAGAGACCCAGTACTTC. Its translation: CASSLGQSGETQYF.

The chain uses TRBV9 and TRBJ2-2, with D maybe TRBD2 (5 bases). V lost 2 bases to trimming and J lost 4 bases, with 21 bases between them. The V gene's germline CDR1 is SGDLS and CDR2 YYNGEE. This CDR3 contains 18 residues. The CDR3 loop is CASSVPSRAGRGTGELFF. CDR3 coding DNA: TGTGCCAGCAGCGTCCCCAGCCGGGCGGGTCGGGGCACCGGGGAGCTGTTTTTT.

The chain is built from TRBV25-1 and TRBJ1-1; D possibly corresponds to TRBD1 (6 bases). Germline CDR1 and CDR2: MGHDK and SYGVNS. The CDR3 is 15 amino acids. Trimming removed 3 bases at V and 7 bases at J, with 18 bases between. The CDR3, as DNA: TGTGCCAGCAGTGATCGTTTCGGGGGGGGCAGTGAAGCTTTCTTT. Encoded protein: CASSDRFGGGSEAFF.

The chain has TRBV25-1 and TRBJ1-2, with D unclear. Trimming stripped 4 bases from V and 4 bases from J, with 4 bases between. This CDR3 is 11 amino acids long. Germline CDR1 and CDR2: MGHDK and SYGVNS. The CDR3 protein is CASSAAYGYTF. The CDR3 DNA sequence: TGTGCCAGCAGTGCCGCCTATGGCTACACCTTC.

This chain uses TRBV4-1 with TRBJ1-1; D unresolved. Germline V gene data show CDR1 as MGHRA and CDR2 as YSYEKL. Trimming stripped 1 base from V and 4 bases from J, with 10 bases between. This CDR3 comprises 14 residues. DNA for the CDR3: TGCGCCAGCAGCCAAGTGGTGCCCCCCACTGAAGCTTTCTTT. It translates to CASSQVVPPTEAFF.

The gene calls are TRBV6-5 and TRBJ1-4; D possibly corresponds to TRBD1 (5 bases). Trimming shortened V by 8 bases and J by 0 bases, and 13 bases separated the two germline ends. The V gene's germline CDR1 is MNHEY and CDR2 SVGAGI. The CDR3 extends over 15 amino acids. CDR3 residues: CASANGGTTNEKLFF. DNA for the CDR3: TGTGCCAGCGCCAATGGGGGGACAACTAATGAAAAACTGTTTTTT.

The rearrangement joins TRBV7-8 to TRBJ2-1, with 8 bases matching TRBD2. With 1 base clipped from V and 3 bases from J, the junction kept 5 bases outside the gene matches. The CDR3 totals 16 residues. Germline V gene sequence: CDR1 SGHVS, CDR2 FQNEAQ. The CDR3 is CASSLVGRGDYNEQFF. The CDR3 DNA follows: TGTGCCAGCAGCTTAGTAGGGCGGGGGGACTACAATGAGCAGTTCTTC.

The rearrangement links TRBV6-5 to TRBJ1-6, with TRBD1 as a possible D gene (5 bases). This CDR3 is built from 16 residues. Germline V gene data show CDR1 as MNHEY and CDR2 as SVGAGI. Trimming left V 0 bases short and J 6 bases short, with 12 bases between. The CDR3 sequence: CASSYSFRATNSPLHF. CDR3 nucleotide sequence: TGTGCCAGCAGTTACTCGTTCAGGGCTACTAATTCACCCCTCCACTTT.